This T cell receptor beta chain was identified in a study of T-cell reconstitution after alpha-beta-depleted transplantation in children (dated by TCRdb to 2016 to 2018). At the level of the whole study: Using TCR repertoire profiling, the study quantitatively followed how T-cell immune reconstitution unfolded in children after TCRalphabeta/CD19-depleted allogeneic hematopoietic cell transplantation. Overall study outcomes, separate from this receptor: Over subsequent months, a decline in hyperexpanded clone frequencies was noted, and after one year, T-cell counts and TCRbeta diversity were mostly ascribed to newly produced T cells. The high TCRbeta diversity at day 60 in some patients was ascribed to recipient T cells and intrathymic progenitors that had survived conditioning. Apparently early alphabetaT-cell count recovery about two months after transplant reportedly relied on only several hundred rapidly expanded clones derived from non-depleted graft cells.

The library was made by PCR. The run used an Illumina HiSeq 2500. TCR libraries were prepared with molecular barcoding, using unique molecular identifiers to normalize TCRbeta repertoire quantification. Using fastp at Q25 and MiXCR, TCRdb reprocessed the public reads and kept productive beta chains. Rows are unified per CDR3 protein, each entry keeping the most common DNA and genes. The sample records fewer than 550,000 distinct CDR3 sequences, about an eighth of which are singletons. Roughly 15% of the sample is taken by the ten largest. As concerns this clonotype: Its antigen is currently not known. Per-base qualities were not stored, and no clone one base away is much larger.

The sample's treatment or condition label, in plain terms: allogeneic hematopoietic cell transplantation with graft depleted of TCRalphabeta T cells and CD19 B cells. Transplant recipients were children who received TCRalphabeta/CD19-depleted allogeneic hematopoietic cell grafts. Trimmed from V: 7 bases; trimmed from J: 4 bases; junction bases lacking a gene match: 16. Based on the germline V gene, the CDR1 and CDR2 sequences are WSHSY and SAAADI. The CDR3 sequence holds 19 residues, the cysteine and phenylalanine included. Solely the CDR3 DNA is kept, with 57 bases framed from the first base. The starting material was PBMCs, mostly from graft donor cells, obtained 180 days after TCRalphabeta/CD19-depleted stem cell transplant. In this chain, TRBV10-2 is recombined with TRBJ2-2; 12 bases in the junction line up with TRBD2. This TCR derives from a female patient between 2 and 15 years old who had a stem cell transplant for aplastic anemia, so the T cells may come from the graft donor. The CDR3 amino acid sequence is: CASTGSLPGLAGPTGELFF. The nucleotide sequence reads as follows: TGCGCCAGCACCGGCAGCCTCCCCGGACTAGCGGGACCCACCGGGGAGCTGTTTTTT.